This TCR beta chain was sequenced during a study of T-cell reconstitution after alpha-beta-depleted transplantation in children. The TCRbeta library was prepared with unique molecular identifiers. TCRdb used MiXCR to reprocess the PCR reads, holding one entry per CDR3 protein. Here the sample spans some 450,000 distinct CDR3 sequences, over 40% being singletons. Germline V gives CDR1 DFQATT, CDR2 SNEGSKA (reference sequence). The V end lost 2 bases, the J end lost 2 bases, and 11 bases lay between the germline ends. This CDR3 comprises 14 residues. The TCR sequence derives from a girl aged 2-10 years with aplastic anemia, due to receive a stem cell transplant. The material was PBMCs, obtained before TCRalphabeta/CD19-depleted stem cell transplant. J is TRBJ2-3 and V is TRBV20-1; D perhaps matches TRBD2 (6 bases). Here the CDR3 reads CSARISGNTDTQYF. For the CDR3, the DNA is TGCAGTGCTAGAATTAGCGGTAACACAGATACGCAGTATTTT.